This T cell receptor beta chain appears in the sequencing data of a study of cytotoxic CD8 clonotypes in ibrutinib-treated CLL. Study-level background: Results showed roughly 24 partial and 2 complete responses; following median roughly 66 months, approximately 14 remained remitted, roughly 12 advanced. Findings of the study overall: Under treatment, the uncommon public clonotypes either contracted or remained stable. Baseline clonality was higher than in age-matched healthy donors and moved in step with circulating CD8+ T-cell counts. Having risen at ibrutinib response, clonality had fallen back toward baseline by progression.

The CDR3 runs 12 residues. Trimming left V 5 bases short and J 8 bases short, with 10 bases between. Germline assignment: CDR1 MNHNY and CDR2 SVGAGI (reference sequence). A remark on this clone: Its target is not known.

TCRdb keeps only in-frame clones here, not all; method: immunoSEQ multiplex PCR. The top ten clones hold approximately 25% of a sample with about 6,700 clones, roughly 70% of them seen once. This TCR came from a human donor with chronic lymphocytic leukemia. The sample was PBMCs, taken before ibrutinib treatment. The chain links TRBV6-6 to TRBJ2-1; D not certain. The CDR3 is CASSHPKYEQFF. Written as DNA, the CDR3 is TGTGCCAGCAGTCACCCGAAATATGAGCAGTTCTTC.